The TCR beta chain described here comes from a study of blood T cell repertoires in COVID-19 (dated by TCRdb to the early 2020s). Background on the whole study: Samples covering the acute and convalescent phases of COVID-19 were provided by collaborators in the United States, Italy and Spain. Where HLA class I and class II types were available, the types were taken from metadata supplied by the sample provider, not from assay-based typing. Nearly every sample came with metadata listing a de-identified subject ID, COVID-19 status, age in years and sex. The repertoires were released in a freely available public database meant as a resource for research on the immune response to SARS-CoV-2. The samples were drawn from the first 160 participants of the ongoing ImmuneRACE study and from some 1,300 subjects provided by 6 global collaborators. Subjects who had been exposed to COVID-19, were actively infected with it, or had recovered from it provided the deeply sampled blood TCRbeta repertoires that made up the dataset. The prospective study material was composed of cDNA or gDNA derived from T cells, B-cell-depleted T cells, or PBMCs. Results and caveats for the whole study, not just this receptor: The quantity of clinical and demographic metadata differed by source and by participant and was supplied without curation.

This clone was counted a single time. This receptor's antigen is unknown. No clone much larger than this one lies a single base away; base qualities are absent. Ends trimmed: V by 6 bases, J by 1 base; bases unmatched to a gene: 15. The germline V gene provides CDR1 MDHEN and CDR2 SYDVKM. Including cysteine and phenylalanine, the CDR3 has 18 amino acids. Only CDR3 DNA is held: 54 bases, read in frame from base 1. The immunoSEQ Assay, a bias-controlled multiplex PCR, was used to amplify TCRbeta CDR3 regions from genomic DNA. Under the source paper's analysis protocol: The number of nucleated cells in each sample was estimated by amplification of reference gene primers within the assay. To quantify the absolute abundance of each unique TCRbeta CDR3 rearrangement, sequence reads were collapsed and filtered. For each sample, productive Simpson clonality was calculated as the square root of Simpson's diversity index over productive rearrangements. Not all clones reach the TCRdb copy of this immuneACCESS table, which keeps in-frame sequences only. Checked studies attribute under half of the gap to unresolved V genes and leave the rest unexplained. D and trimming come from the DNA, and the V and J calls and clone size come from that table. The sample profile shows 350,000 to 500,000 clones; approximately 90% of them were found once. The top ten hold about 1.4% of the sample.

Participants in the prospective study were aged about 18 to 95 years, lived in about two dozen United States geographic areas, and enrolled through a virtual design. Cohort assignment in the prospective study relied on participant-reported clinical history from a screening survey and a study questionnaire. Exposed participants were defined as having been in contact with someone with a PCR-confirmed or clinician-diagnosed COVID-19 case within 2 weeks of study entry. Each participant in the prospective study had whole blood, serum and a nasopharyngeal or oropharyngeal swab collected by mobile phlebotomists. Additional blood draws and questionnaires over an approximately 2-month period could optionally be provided by prospective study participants. Before DNA extraction, blood samples from the prospective study were shipped at room temperature or frozen.

The sample comprised PBMCs or T cells enriched from blood (not recorded which). Recombination linked TRBV28 to TRBJ1-1, with 9 middle bases fitting TRBD1. The TCR was taken from a woman under 30 who had been exposed to COVID-19. The nucleotide sequence is TGTGCCAGCAGGTGGAGCGGGACAGGGTATAACTGGAACACTGAAGCTTTCTTT. Translated, this gives CASRWSGTGYNWNTEAFF.